The 9 T cell receptor beta chains below come from one sample, sequenced in a study of PD-1 blockade in classical Hodgkin lymphoma. Libraries were prepared by immunoSEQ multiplex PCR; TCRdb keeps only in-frame clonotypes and omits some of them. The data hold about 24,000 clones, with less than 75% observed a single time. As to time point: cycle 4 day 1 (C4D1), after 5 to 7 weeks of nivolumab. Every patient relapsed after autologous stem cell transplantation, and brentuximab vedotin exposure varied. The input for sequencing was peripheral blood mononuclear cells (PBMCs), taken before the fourth cycle of nivolumab. The receptors derive from a human donor with classical Hodgkin lymphoma.

This clone was seen a single time. V gene TRBV28 combines with J gene TRBJ1-1; D unclear. The germline gives CDR1 MDHEN, CDR2 SYDVKM. The V and J ends lost 4 bases and 7 bases respectively, with 10 bases between them. The CDR3 extends over 12 amino acids. The CDR3 spells CASSSTRREAFF. The DNA of the CDR3 is TGTGCCAGCAGTTCCACCCGTCGTGAAGCTTTCTTT.

The chain combines TRBV5-1 with TRBJ2-5; 7 bases line up with TRBD2. The length of the CDR3 is 14 residues. Germline V CDR1 and CDR2: SGHRS, YFSETQ. V shed 4 bases and J 5 bases; nucleotides not matched to a gene: 8. This chain's CDR3 is CASSPPSGGETQYF. The CDR3, as DNA: TGCGCCAGCAGCCCCCCGTCCGGGGGGGAGACCCAGTACTTC. Based on the CDR3 plus reference TRBV5-1 and TRBJ2-5, the full variable domain is KAGVTQTPRYLIKTRGQQVTLSCSPISGHRSVSWYQQTPGQGLQFLFEYFSETQRNKGNFPGRFSGRQFSNSRSEMNVSTLELGDSALYLCASSPPSGGETQYFGPGTRLLVL.

In its sample, this clone was seen a few times. V and J are TRBV6-4 and TRBJ2-2; TRBD2 matches 8 bases. Germline V CDR1 and CDR2: MRHNA, SNTAGT. The CDR3 runs 14 residues. V shed 5 bases, J shed 1 base, and the junction held 0 bases outside the gene matches. The CDR3: CASSSGGNTGELFF. The CDR3 DNA reads as TGTGCCAGCAGTAGCGGGGGGAACACCGGGGAGCTGTTTTTT.

This clone showed up many times. This chain connects TRBV4-1 to TRBJ2-3; D may match TRBD1 or TRBD2 (5 bases each). V was trimmed by 1 base and J by 0 bases, leaving 14 bases between them. This CDR3 contains 17 residues. Germline CDR1 reads MGHRA; CDR2 reads YSYEKL. The CDR3 sequence is CASSQGFGGSSTDTQYF. The CDR3 DNA follows: TGCGCCAGCAGCCAAGGGTTTGGGGGAAGTAGCACAGATACGCAGTATTTT.

The genes are TRBV4-3 and TRBJ2-4; D perhaps matches TRBD2 (7 bases). The CDR3 totals 16 residues. Germline-derived CDR1 and CDR2 are LGHNA and YSLEER. Trimming cost V 4 bases and J 9 bases, with 22 bases left between them. CDR3 region: CASSPGAGRGGSIQYF. The CDR3 region has the DNA TGCGCCAGCAGCCCCGGGGCAGGAAGGGGGGGCAGCATTCAGTACTTC.

This clone was seen a handful of times. The V call is TRBV19, the J call TRBJ2-3; no firm D call. CDR1 is LNHDA, CDR2 SQIVND, per germline (reference sequence). The CDR3 has 12 amino acids. V was pared by 5 bases and J by 3 bases, with 6 bases between. The CDR3 loop is CASSHATDTQYF. CDR3 nucleotides: TGTGCCAGTAGTCATGCGACAGATACGCAGTATTTT. The full variable domain, in which reference TRBV19 and TRBJ2-3 provide the parts outside the CDR3, is DGGITQSPKYLFRKEGQNVTLSCEQNLNHDAMYWYRQDPGQGLRLIYYSQIVNDFQKGDIAEGYSVSREKKESFPLTVTSAQKNPTAFYLCASSHATDTQYFGPGTRLTVL.

The chain has TRBV7-2 and TRBJ1-5; D is uncertain. CDR3 length equals 15 residues. Trimming took 1 base from V and 0 from J, leaving 7 bases between them. The V gene's germline CDR1 is SGHTA and CDR2 FQGNSA. This chain's CDR3 is CASSLGHSSNQPQHF. CDR3 DNA sequence: TGTGCCAGCAGCTTAGGACACAGTAGCAATCAGCCCCAGCATTTT.

This clone was seen only once. This chain links TRBV6-5 with TRBJ1-1, with TRBD1 matching 8 bases. J was trimmed by 9 bases and V by 2 bases; bases with no gene match: 5. Looked up from germline, CDR1 is MNHEY and CDR2 is SVGAGI. The length of the CDR3 is 13 residues. DNA for the CDR3: TGTGCCAGCAGTTACCCCACAGGGGGGAAAGCTTTCTTT. This sequence encodes CASSYPTGGKAFF.

The chain uses TRBV21-1 and TRBJ1-2; the table calls TRBD1, which could not be checked here. TRBV21-1 is reported as a pseudogene. The CDR3 totals 14 residues. CDR3 in DNA: TGTGCCAGCAGCATCGGACAGGATTCCTATGGCTACACCTTC. This sequence encodes CASSIGQDSYGYTF.